This TCR beta chain was recorded in a study of cytomegalovirus exposure and HLA in healthy donors. The V end was cut by 0 bases, the J end by 2 bases, with 13 bases between. Per the germline V gene, CDR1 is PRHDT and CDR2 is FYEKMQ (reference sequence). The CDR3 is 16 amino acids. The primer mix had 60 Vbeta and 13 Jbeta primers. Only in-frame clones appear in the TCRdb table, and some are missing; sequencing was by immunoSEQ multiplex PCR. The repertoire includes roughly 110,000 clones, about 70% of them detected once, and around 5% sits in the top ten. The TCR originated in a man aged 25-40 years in good health and CMV-seropositive. Sample: PBMCs. The chain joins TRBV13 to TRBJ2-5, with D possibly TRBD1 on 5 matching bases. The CDR3 sequence is CASSLGQQGVQETQYF. CDR3 bases: TGTGCCAGCAGCTTAGGCCAACAAGGGGTACAAGAGACCCAGTACTTC.